The 11 T cell receptor beta chains listed next were all sequenced from one sample in a study of CD8 T cells in ankylosing spondylitis. Study-wide results and caveats: Typical of ankylosing spondylitis blood, it appeared, was a TCR beta motif of about eight highly homologous variants.

TCRdb re-analysed the 5' RACE reads in MiXCR, keeping a single row per CDR3 protein. The table shows about 210,000 distinct CDR3 sequences, with about 7% occurring only once. These receptors are not linked to any known antigen. The sequenced material came from blood, either unsorted or a sorted T cell fraction (not recorded which). The origin of the receptors is a male donor with ankylosing spondylitis.

This clonotype was detected many times. The chain couples TRBV3-1 to TRBJ2-4, with TRBD2 matching over 7 bases. Germline CDR1 LGHDT, CDR2 YNNKEL (reference sequence). This CDR3 has 19 residues. The V gene end was trimmed by 0 bases and the J gene end by 0 bases; junction bases not matched to a gene: 11. The CDR3 reads CASSQEGGSPFLAKNIQYF. The DNA for the CDR3 is TGTGCCAGCAGCCAAGAGGGAGGGAGCCCTTTTCTAGCCAAAAACATTCAGTACTTC.

This clonotype was seen ten or more times. CDR3 nucleotides: TGTGCCAGCAGTGACACGGGCTCTTACGAGCAGTACTTC. Translating gives CASSDTGSYEQYF. The chain recombines TRBV25-1 with TRBJ2-7; no definite D call. The CDR3 is 13 residues long. Looked up from germline, CDR1 is MGHDK and CDR2 is SYGVNS. V lost 3 bases and J 4 bases, leaving 10 bases between the germline ends.

This clonotype has at least ten counts. The chain couples TRBV10-2 to TRBJ2-1; unclear D gene. The length of the CDR3 is 14 residues. V lost 5 bases and J 0 bases, leaving 8 bases between the germline ends. Germline CDR1 reads WSHSY; CDR2 reads SAAADI. The CDR3 loop is CASSLAGSYNEQFF. The CDR3 DNA is TGCGCCAGCAGTCTTGCAGGCTCCTACAATGAGCAGTTCTTC.

The sample holds a few counts of this clonotype. J is TRBJ2-5 and V is TRBV20-1, with D possibly TRBD1 on 5 matching bases. CDR1 DFQATT and CDR2 SNEGSKA come from the germline V gene (reference sequence). The CDR3 is made up of 16 amino acids. Trimming shortened V by 6 bases and J by 0 bases, and 20 bases separated the two germline ends. CDR3: CSASHYGAMNQETQYF. CDR3 DNA sequence: TGCAGTGCCAGTCACTATGGGGCAATGAACCAAGAGACCCAGTACTTC.

This clonotype was counted many times. This rearrangement joins TRBV20-1 to TRBJ2-2; D call uncertain. Per the germline V gene, CDR1 is DFQATT and CDR2 is SNEGSKA (reference sequence). Between the trimmed V and J ends, which lost 1 base and 7 bases, there was a span of 13 bases. There are 14 residues in the CDR3. The CDR3 DNA follows: TGCAGTGCTAGAGCCTTGTTGCCTGGCGGGGAGCTGTTTTTT. Its translation is CSARALLPGGELFF.

The chain uses TRBV7-6 and TRBJ2-7, with D perhaps matching TRBD1 (5 bases). Germline V CDR1 and CDR2: SGHVS, FNYEAQ. The CDR3 totals 11 residues. V gave up 5 bases and J gave up 7 bases, with 9 bases separating them. The CDR3 reads CASSSQGEQYF. In DNA form, the CDR3 reads TGTGCCAGCAGCAGCCAGGGTGAGCAGTACTTC.

This clonotype was counted many times. In DNA form, the CDR3 reads TGTGCCAGCAGCCCGGGACTGCCAGATACGCAGTATTTT. Encoded protein: CASSPGLPDTQYF. The chain combines TRBV7-3 with TRBJ2-3; weak D call: TRBD2 (6 bases). CDR1 and CDR2 (germline): SGHTA, FQGTGA. CDR3 size: 13 residues. Trimming shortened V by 5 bases and J by 4 bases, and 10 bases separated the two germline ends.

In this sample, this clonotype turned up many times. The V call is TRBV6-2 or TRBV6-3, the J call TRBJ1-1; D is uncertain. Trimming stripped 0 bases from V and 1 base from J, with 9 bases between. Per germline, CDR1 MNHEY and CDR2 SVGEGT. The CDR3 covers 15 residues. The CDR3 sequence is CASSYSMGPNTEAFF. Written as DNA, the CDR3 is TGTGCCAGCAGTTACTCGATGGGCCCGAACACTGAAGCTTTCTTT.

This clonotype has at least ten counts. The chain links TRBV11-2 to TRBJ2-7; unclear D gene. The length of the CDR3 is 12 residues. Trimming cost V 5 bases and J 3 bases, with 8 bases left between them. Germline-derived CDR1 and CDR2 are SGHAT and FQNNGV. The CDR3 here is CASSGINYEQYF. The CDR3 region has the DNA TGTGCCAGCAGCGGGATTAACTACGAGCAGTACTTC.

There are a few counts of this clonotype. The CDR3: CASSPSMGWGETQYF. The CDR3 nucleotides are TGTGCCAGCAGCCCCTCGATGGGGTGGGGCGAGACCCAGTACTTC. The chain employs TRBV11-3 and TRBJ2-5; perhaps TRBD1 as D (5 bases). V was trimmed by 5 bases and J by 5 bases, leaving 18 bases between them. This CDR3 has 15 residues. Looked up from germline, CDR1 is SGHNT and CDR2 is YENEEA.

This clonotype occurred a few times. The chain has TRBV14 and TRBJ1-1; D is perhaps TRBD1 (5 bases). This CDR3 is built from 13 residues. V dropped 3 bases and J dropped 6 bases, with 11 bases sitting between them. Germline V gene data show CDR1 as SGHDN and CDR2 as FVKESK. CDR3 sequence (DNA): TGTGCCAGCAGCCACCCGGGACGTCCTGAAGCTTTCTTT. Translation gives CASSHPGRPEAFF.